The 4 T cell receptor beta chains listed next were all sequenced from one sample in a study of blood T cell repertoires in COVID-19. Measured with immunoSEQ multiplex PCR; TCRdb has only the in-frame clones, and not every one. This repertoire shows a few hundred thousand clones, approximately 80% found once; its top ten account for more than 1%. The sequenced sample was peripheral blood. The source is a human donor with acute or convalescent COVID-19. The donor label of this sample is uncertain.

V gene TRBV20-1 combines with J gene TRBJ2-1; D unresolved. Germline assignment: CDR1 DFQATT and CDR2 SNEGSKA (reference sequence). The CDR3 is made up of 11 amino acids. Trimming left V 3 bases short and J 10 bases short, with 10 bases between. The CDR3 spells CSARIRVEQFF. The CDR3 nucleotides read TGCAGTGCTAGGATACGCGTGGAGCAGTTCTTC.

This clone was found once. CDR3 amino acids: CASSPPGQETQYF. CDR3 DNA: TGTGCCAGCAGCCCGCCGGGCCAAGAGACCCAGTACTTC. The chain combines TRBV3-1 (or the pseudogene TRBV3-2) with TRBJ2-5; no clear D gene. This CDR3 has 13 amino acids. CDR1 is LGHDT and CDR2 is YNNKEL in the germline V gene (reference sequence). The germline V and J ends were trimmed by 4 bases and 1 base, with 7 bases remaining between them.

The CDR3 DNA reads TGTGCCAGCACCGCAGGGGGGAACACTGAAGCTTTCTTT. This sequence encodes CASTAGGNTEAFF. The chain uses TRBV6-5 and TRBJ1-1, with 7 nucleotides matching TRBD1. The V and J ends lost 7 bases and 1 base, in that order; junction bases with no gene match: 3. Looked up from germline, CDR1 is MNHEY and CDR2 is SVGAGI. The CDR3 totals 13 residues.

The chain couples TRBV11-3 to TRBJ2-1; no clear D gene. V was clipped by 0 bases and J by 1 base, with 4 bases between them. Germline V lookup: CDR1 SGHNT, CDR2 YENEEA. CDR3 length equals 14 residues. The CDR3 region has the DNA TGTGCCAGCAGCTTAGACAGGTCCTACAATGAGCAGTTCTTC. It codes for CASSLDRSYNEQFF.